This TCR beta chain was identified during a study of cytomegalovirus exposure and HLA in healthy donors. Study context: Earlier results showed approximately 120 million unique TCR beta sequences derived from approximately 180 million T cells. General study results and limits: Researchers left out some V segments, among them TRBV6-2 and TRBV6-3, as indistinguishable. In a later analysis, donors in an Asian-associated ancestry cluster reportedly had fewer N-insertions in productive TCRs than the cohort mean.

V dropped 6 bases and J dropped 1; count of bases not matched to a gene: 3. CDR1 MNHNS and CDR2 SASEGT come from the germline V gene. This CDR3 is 14 amino acids long. In regard to this clone: Its matching antigen is unknown.

Both 60 Vbeta primers and 13 Jbeta primers went into the PCR. How the authors handled the data: Unique TCR beta chains totaled approximately 83 million in a later count, with roughly 11 million of them shared. Assay used: immunoSEQ multiplex PCR; TCRdb lists only in-frame clones, some missing. V, J and clone size were drawn from that table, and D and trimming were deduced from the DNA. The table includes roughly 140,000 clones, 75% to 80% detected once. The material sequenced was PBMCs. The clonotype was recovered from a man between 18 and 35 years old in good health and CMV-seronegative. The V and J genes are TRBV6-1 and TRBJ1-1; 9 nucleotides line up with TRBD1. CDR3 protein: CASRDRGRNTEAFF. Written as DNA, the CDR3 is TGTGCCAGCAGGGACAGGGGCCGGAACACTGAAGCTTTCTTT.